There are many counts of the clone carrying this T cell receptor (beta chain). The V segment lost 4 bases and the J segment 2 bases; nucleotides outside the gene matches: 2. Germline V gives CDR1 DFQATT, CDR2 SNEGSKA (reference sequence). This CDR3 comprises 13 residues. A single record per CDR3 protein comes from TCRdb applying MiXCR to the 5' RACE reads. The data hold 200,000 to 300,000 distinct CDR3 sequences, with under 15% observed a single time. The data were obtained in a study of T cells after yellow fever vaccination. The genes are TRBV20-1 and TRBJ2-1, with 7 bases matching TRBD2. Sample: CD4+ T cells sorted from PBMCs, taken 45 days after the yellow fever booster vaccination. The source of this sequence is a man aged 25 to 40 who received the YFV17D yellow fever vaccine. In nucleotides, the CDR3 is TGCAGTGCTACGGGAGGAACCTACAATGAGCAGTTCTTC. Encoded protein: CSATGGTYNEQFF.